The subject of this entry is one T cell receptor (beta chain). The antigen remains undetermined. This sample's TCRbeta library carried unique molecular identifier barcodes. One entry per CDR3 protein results from TCRdb running MiXCR on the PCR reads. The top ten hold 28% of the sample, which has some 220,000 distinct CDR3 sequences, around 9.9% seen once. This sample was included in a study of T-cell reconstitution after alpha-beta-depleted transplantation in children. Study-level points and caveats: At around two months after transplant, the alpha-beta T cells were reportedly derived from several hundred expanded clones that came from non-depleted graft cells. Some patients showed high day-60 TCRbeta diversity, which derived from surviving recipient T cells and thymic progenitors. A year had passed since transplant, and T-cell counts and diversity by then came mostly from newly produced T cells.

V was pared by 2 bases and J by 0 bases, with 1 base of the junction left unmatched. This CDR3 is 14 amino acids long. Germline values: CDR1 DFQATT, CDR2 SNEGSKA (reference sequence). This sequence was found in a child younger than two with acute myeloid leukemia, due to receive a stem cell transplant. The source material was PBMCs, sampled before TCRalphabeta/CD19-depleted stem cell transplant. The chain links TRBV20-1 to TRBJ2-3, with TRBD2 identical over 8 bases. CDR3 in DNA: TGCAGTGCTAGACTAGCGGGTAGCACAGATACGCAGTATTTT. It translates to CSARLAGSTDTQYF.